This T cell receptor beta chain emerged from a study of blood T cell repertoires in COVID-19. Study overall: The United States, Italy and Spain provided the acute and convalescent COVID-19 samples. T cells, B-cell-depleted T cells, or PBMCs provided the cDNA or gDNA that served as material.

The V end lost 5 bases, the J end lost 0 bases, and 11 bases lay between the germline ends. CDR1 SGHTA and CDR2 FQGNSA come from the germline V gene. The CDR3 covers 14 residues. Assay used: immunoSEQ multiplex PCR; TCRdb lists only in-frame clones, some missing. The table includes some 100,000 clones, about 85% detected once. V is TRBV7-2 and J is TRBJ2-7; D call uncertain. This receptor was identified in a woman in her 70s with active or convalescent COVID-19. Sequences were obtained from peripheral blood. Here the CDR3 reads CASSGNPFSYEQYF. In DNA, the CDR3 is TGTGCCAGCAGCGGCAACCCCTTCTCCTACGAGCAGTACTTC.